This T cell receptor beta chain came from a study of T-cell reconstitution after alpha-beta-depleted transplantation in children. Germline assignment: CDR1 SGHTA and CDR2 FQGNSA. The ends were cut back, 3 bases at V and 0 bases at J, with 9 bases in the middle. This CDR3 has 15 amino acids. This clonotype turned up a few times. A library of TCRbeta sequences, prepared with unique molecular identifiers, was generated. MiXCR, applied by TCRdb to the PCR reads, yields one record per CDR3 protein. The sample yields approximately 590,000 distinct CDR3 sequences, approximately 10% seen once. The genes are TRBV7-2 and TRBJ2-4; D not resolved. The sequence came from a human donor who donated a stem cell graft to a child with acute myeloid leukemia. The material sequenced was PBMCs from the stem cell graft donor, taken from the stem cell graft. The CDR3 nucleotides are TGTGCCAGCAGCTTGACACTACTAGCCAAAAACATTCAGTACTTC. Translation gives CASSLTLLAKNIQYF. Full variable domain (remainder filled in from reference TRBV7-2 and TRBJ2-4): GAGVSQSPSNKVTEKGKDVELRCDPISGHTALYWYRQSLGQGLEFLIYFQGNSAPDKSGLPSDRFSAERTGGSVSTLTIQRTQQEDSAVYLCASSLTLLAKNIQYFGAGTRLSVL.